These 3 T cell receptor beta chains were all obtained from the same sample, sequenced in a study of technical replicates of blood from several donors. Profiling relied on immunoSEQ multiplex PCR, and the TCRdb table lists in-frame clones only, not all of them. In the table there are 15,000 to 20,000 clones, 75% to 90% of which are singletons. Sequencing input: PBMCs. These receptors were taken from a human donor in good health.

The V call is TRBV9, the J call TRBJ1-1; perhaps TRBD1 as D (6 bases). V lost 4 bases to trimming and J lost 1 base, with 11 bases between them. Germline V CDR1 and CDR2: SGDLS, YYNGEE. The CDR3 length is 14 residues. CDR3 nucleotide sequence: TGTGCCAGCAGCACCGGACAGACGAACACTGAAGCTTTCTTT. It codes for CASSTGQTNTEAFF.

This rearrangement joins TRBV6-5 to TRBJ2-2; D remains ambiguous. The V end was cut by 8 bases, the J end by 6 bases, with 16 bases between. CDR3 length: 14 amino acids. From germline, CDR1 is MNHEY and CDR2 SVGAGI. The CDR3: CASLRSFKSGELFF. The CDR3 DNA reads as TGTGCCAGCCTGCGAAGCTTCAAGTCCGGGGAGCTGTTTTTT.

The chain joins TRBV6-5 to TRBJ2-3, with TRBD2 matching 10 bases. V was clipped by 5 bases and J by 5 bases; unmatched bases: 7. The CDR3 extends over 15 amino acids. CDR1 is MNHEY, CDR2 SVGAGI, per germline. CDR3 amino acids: CASSRTSGKGDTQYF. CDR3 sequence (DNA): TGTGCCAGCAGTCGGACTAGCGGAAAAGGAGATACGCAGTATTTT.